These 19 T cell receptor beta chains share one sample of origin, sequenced in a study of shared clonotypes between healthy human individuals. Terminally differentiated effector memory CD45RA+ cells were left out of the naive CD8 fraction, which was CD45RO-negative and positively selected for CCR7. The protocol was immunoSEQ multiplex PCR, while the TCRdb copy is restricted to in-frame clones and leaves out a portion. Of about 2.1 million clones detected, about 94% appear once; the ten largest clones hold over 1.5%. Sequenced input: naive CD8+ T cells from PBMCs. These receptors were collected from a man in his late teens or twenties in good health. Some clones in this sample may be carry-over from other donors' samples.

The genes are TRBV14 and TRBJ2-7, with TRBD1 matching over 8 bases. The J segment lost 5 bases and the V segment lost 0 bases, leaving 9 bases of the junction unmatched. In germline, CDR1 is SGHDN, CDR2 FVKESK. The CDR3 has 16 residues. The CDR3 DNA is TGTGCCAGCAGCCAAGATCCCGGGACAGGAGCGCACGAGCAGTACTTC. It codes for CASSQDPGTGAHEQYF. The full variable domain, in which reference TRBV14 and TRBJ2-7 provide the parts outside the CDR3, is EAGVTQFPSHSVIEKGQTVTLRCDPISGHDNLYWYRRVMGKEIKFLLHFVKESKQDESGMPNNRFLAERTGGTYSTLKVQPAELEDSGVYFCASSQDPGTGAHEQYFGPGTRLTVT.

The rearrangement uses TRBV9 and TRBJ2-1; TRBD2 matches 9 bases. Trimming took 2 bases from V and 8 from J; bases not matched to a gene: 8. Germline CDR1 reads SGDLS; CDR2 reads YYNGEE. The CDR3 sequence is 15 residues long. The CDR3 loop is CASSVGLAGVYEQFF. CDR3 nucleotides: TGTGCCAGCAGCGTTGGGTTAGCGGGAGTCTATGAGCAGTTCTTC.

This clone was recorded only once. The chain has TRBV7-9 and TRBJ2-1, with 8 bases matching TRBD1. With 6 bases clipped from V and 5 bases from J, the junction kept 3 bases outside the gene matches. The germline V gene has CDR1 SEHNR and CDR2 FQNEAQ (reference sequence). This CDR3 spans 13 amino acids. CDR3: CASRSGQDNEQFF. CDR3 DNA: TGTGCCAGCAGGTCGGGACAGGACAATGAGCAGTTCTTC.

This clone was seen a few times. The CDR3 bases are TGTGCCTGGAGTCCTCCCGCCTCGAACACTGAAGCTTTCTTT. The encoded protein is CAWSPPASNTEAFF. The gene calls are TRBV30 and TRBJ1-1, with D unclear. Germline values: CDR1 GTSNPN, CDR2 SVGIG (reference sequence). The CDR3 length is 14 residues. V was cut by 2 bases and J by 1 base, with 11 bases left in between.

The V gene is TRBV7-9, the J gene TRBJ1-1, with a possible D match to TRBD1 (5 bases). CDR1 SEHNR and CDR2 FQNEAQ come from the germline V gene (reference sequence). The V gene lost 2 bases and the J gene lost 0 bases, with 16 bases spanning the gap. CDR3 size: 17 residues. As DNA, the CDR3 is TGTGCCAGCAGCTTATTAGTTATGGGACCGATGAACACTGAAGCTTTCTTT. It is translated as CASSLLVMGPMNTEAFF.

This chain connects TRBV5-1 to TRBJ2-3, with 7 bases identical to TRBD2. Germline V CDR1 and CDR2: SGHRS, YFSETQ. The CDR3 is 15 residues long. V trimming: 4 bases; J trimming: 3 bases; junction bases outside the gene matches: 8. For the CDR3, the DNA is TGCGCCAGCAGCGCCGGGAGGCGGCTTACAGATACGCAGTATTTT. This sequence encodes CASSAGRRLTDTQYF.

V gene TRBV7-9 combines with J gene TRBJ1-1; D uncertain. This CDR3 comprises 13 residues. Germline lookup yields CDR1 SEHNR and CDR2 FQNEAQ (reference sequence). Trimming took 1 base from V and 4 from J, leaving 7 bases between them. Written as DNA, the CDR3 is TGTGCCAGCAGCTTAGATTTAGGCACTGAAGCTTTCTTT. It codes for CASSLDLGTEAFF. The full variable domain, rest sourced from reference TRBV7-9 and TRBJ1-1, is DTGVSQNPRHKITKRGQNVTFRCDPISEHNRLYWYRQTLGQGPEFLTYFQNEAQLEKSRLLSDRFSAERPKGSFSTLEIQRTEQGDSAMYLCASSLDLGTEAFFGQGTRLTVV.

The rearrangement links TRBV7-2 to TRBJ2-1; TRBD2 aligns across 8 bases. From germline, CDR1 is SGHTA and CDR2 FQGNSA. V lost 5 bases to trimming and J lost 14 bases; unmatched junction nucleotides: 8. This CDR3 contains 12 residues. CDR3 sequence (DNA): TGTGCCAGCAGCCTAATGTGGCGGGAGGAGTTCTTC. This encodes CASSLMWREEFF.

The chain employs TRBV2 and TRBJ1-2; D is ambiguous. V lost 5 bases and J 1 base, leaving 17 bases between the germline ends. CDR1 SNHLY and CDR2 FYNNEI come from the germline V gene. This CDR3 has 16 residues. For the CDR3, the DNA is TGTGCCAGCAGTCAAAGGACCGACCTCTTTAACTATGGCTACACCTTC. Translated, it gives CASSQRTDLFNYGYTF.

The chain carries TRBV19 and TRBJ2-2; D is undetermined. There are 14 residues in the CDR3. Looked up from germline, CDR1 is LNHDA and CDR2 is SQIVND (reference sequence). Between the trimmed V and J ends, which lost 2 bases and 4 bases, there was a span of 8 bases. The DNA of the CDR3 is TGTGCCAGTAGTATAATCTCGACCACCGGGGAGCTGTTTTTT. This codes for CASSIISTTGELFF.

This clone was counted once. V usage is TRBV27 and J usage is TRBJ2-7; D is perhaps TRBD1 or TRBD2 (5 bases each). The CDR3 runs to 17 residues. Per the germline V gene, CDR1 is MNHEY and CDR2 is SMNVEV (reference sequence). V lost 2 bases to trimming and J lost 3 bases, with 20 bases between them. The CDR3 DNA sequence: TGTGCCAGCAGTTTAACCCCCTTGGGCAGGGACGACTACGAGCAGTACTTC. It specifies CASSLTPLGRDDYEQYF.

The chain's CDR3 is CSVEVSSGSWETQYF. The CDR3, as DNA: TGCAGCGTTGAAGTGTCAAGCGGTTCATGGGAGACCCAGTACTTC. The chain employs TRBV29-1 and TRBJ2-5; D is perhaps TRBD2 (5 bases). Trimming took 1 base from V and 5 from J, leaving 17 bases between them. Germline V gene data show CDR1 as SQVTM and CDR2 as ANQGSEA. The CDR3 extends over 15 amino acids.

V gene TRBV5-8 combines with J gene TRBJ2-2, with 10 positions matching TRBD1. CDR3 length: 16 amino acids. Germline V CDR1 and CDR2: SGHTS, YDEGEE. With V trimmed by 2 bases and J by 3 bases, 4 bases remained unmatched. The CDR3 DNA follows: TGTGCCAGCAGCTTCCGACAGGGGGCGGACACCGGGGAGCTGTTTTTT. Translating it yields CASSFRQGADTGELFF.

V gene TRBV5-5 combines with J gene TRBJ1-5, with 8 positions matching TRBD1. CDR3 length: 18 amino acids. Germline CDR1 and CDR2: SGHKS and YYEKEE (reference sequence). J lost 0 bases, V lost 4 bases, and 12 bases had no gene match. The CDR3 loop reads CASSLTPGQDNSNQPQHF. The CDR3 DNA is TGTGCCAGCAGCCTCACCCCGGGACAGGACAATAGCAATCAGCCCCAGCATTTT.

The chain uses TRBV11-2 and TRBJ2-3, with TRBD2 matching over 12 bases. This CDR3 comprises 18 residues. CDR1 and CDR2 from the germline V gene are SGHAT and FQNNGV. V lost 1 base and J lost 4; bases outside the gene matches: 9. The CDR3: CASSLVPPLAGGADTQYF. Here the CDR3 DNA reads TGTGCCAGCAGCTTAGTCCCGCCACTAGCGGGAGGAGCAGATACGCAGTATTTT. The complete variable domain, with remaining parts taken from reference TRBV11-2 and TRBJ2-3, reads EAGVAQSPRYKIIEKRQSVAFWCNPISGHATLYWYQQILGQGPKLLIQFQNNGVVDDSQLPKDRFSAERLKGVDSTLKIQPAKLEDSAVYLCASSLVPPLAGGADTQYFGPGTRLTVL.

This clone appeared once. In DNA form, the CDR3 reads TGCAGCGTTGAAGATCATAGCGCAGGGTACACTTACGAGCAGTACTTC. Protein: CSVEDHSAGYTYEQYF. V usage is TRBV29-1 and J usage is TRBJ2-7; D possibly matches TRBD1 or TRBD2 (5 bases each). CDR1 SQVTM and CDR2 ANQGSEA come from the germline V gene. The ends were cut back, 0 bases at V and 4 bases at J, with 19 bases in the middle. The CDR3 contains 16 residues.

The V gene is TRBV27, the J gene TRBJ1-2; D is perhaps TRBD1 (6 bases). The V gene lost 5 bases and the J gene lost 8 bases, with 15 bases spanning the gap. The CDR3 length is 13 residues. Germline CDR1 is MNHEY and CDR2 is SMNVEV (reference sequence). CDR3 DNA sequence: TGTGCCAGCAGTCCTACCAGGGGTGGCGGCTACACCTTC. It translates to CASSPTRGGGYTF.

As for this clone: A read error may produce the germline difference seen at one junction end. The genes are TRBV19 and TRBJ1-5; D perhaps matches TRBD1 (6 bases). CDR3 size: 13 residues. CDR1 LNHDA and CDR2 SQIVND come from the germline V gene (reference sequence). CDR3 in DNA: TGTGCCAGTAGTATCCCCCGGGAGGGGGAACTGTATTTT. Its protein product is CASSIPREGELYF.

This clone was seen only a few times. The V and J genes are TRBV2 and TRBJ1-5; D is undetermined. Trimming shortened V by 4 bases and J by 0 bases, and 4 bases separated the two germline ends. Germline V gene sequence: CDR1 SNHLY, CDR2 FYNNEI. The CDR3 runs to 13 residues. In DNA, the CDR3 is TGTGCCAGCAGTGTCTATAGCAATCAGCCCCAGCATTTT. It encodes CASSVYSNQPQHF.